The present TCR beta chain was sequenced within a study of somatic mutations in cytotoxic T cells in rheumatoid arthritis. The assay was immunoSEQ multiplex PCR, and TCRdb's table has in-frame clones only and misses some. The profile shows 15,000 to 20,000 clones, around 83% of them singletons. Trimming stripped 4 bases from V and 1 base from J, with 22 bases between. CDR3 length: 17 residues. Germline CDR1 is SQVTM and CDR2 is ANQGSEA. This clonotype was obtained from an adult with rheumatoid arthritis. Sequenced: CD8+ T cells sorted from blood. The chain has TRBV29-1 and TRBJ1-1, with a tentative D call TRBD1 (5 bases). The CDR3 spells CSVVPFGTREQNTEAFF. The CDR3 DNA reads as TGCAGCGTTGTACCCTTCGGGACTCGAGAACAGAACACTGAAGCTTTCTTT.